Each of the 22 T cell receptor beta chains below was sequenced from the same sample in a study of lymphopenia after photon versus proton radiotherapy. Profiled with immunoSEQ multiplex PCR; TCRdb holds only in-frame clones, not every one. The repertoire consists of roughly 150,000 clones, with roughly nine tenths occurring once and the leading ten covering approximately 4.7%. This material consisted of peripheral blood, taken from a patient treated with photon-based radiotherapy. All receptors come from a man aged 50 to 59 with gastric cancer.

The CDR3 reads CASKAGSTDTQYF. The CDR3 DNA follows: TGTGCCAGCAAAGCCGGGTCAACAGATACGCAGTATTTT. V gene TRBV7-3 combines with J gene TRBJ2-3, with D unresolved. V lost 7 bases to trimming and J lost 3 bases, with 11 bases between them. This CDR3 comprises 13 residues. Germline assignment: CDR1 SGHTA and CDR2 FQGTGA. Supplemented by reference TRBV7-3 and TRBJ2-3, the full variable domain reads GAGVSQTPSNKVTEKGKYVELRCDPISGHTALYWYRQSLGQGPEFLIYFQGTGAADDSGLPNDRFFAVRPEGSVSTLKIQRTERGDSAVYLCASKAGSTDTQYFGPGTRLTVL.

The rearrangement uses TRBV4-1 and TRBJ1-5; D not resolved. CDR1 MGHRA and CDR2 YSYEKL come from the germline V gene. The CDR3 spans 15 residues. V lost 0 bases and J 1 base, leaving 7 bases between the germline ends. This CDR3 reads CASSQDLRSNQPQHF. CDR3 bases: TGCGCCAGCAGCCAAGACCTGAGGAGCAATCAGCCCCAGCATTTT.

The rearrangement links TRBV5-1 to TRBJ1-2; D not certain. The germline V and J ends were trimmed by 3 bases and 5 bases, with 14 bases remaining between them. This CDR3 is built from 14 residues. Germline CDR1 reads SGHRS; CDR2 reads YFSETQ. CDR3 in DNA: TGCGCCAGCAGCTCAGAGACCGGGAATTATGGCTACACCTTC. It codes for CASSSETGNYGYTF.

CDR3 region: CASSISGRQPQHF. The CDR3 DNA sequence: TGTGCCAGTAGTATTTCGGGCAGACAGCCCCAGCATTTT. V usage is TRBV19 and J usage is TRBJ1-5; D gene uncertain. This CDR3 region has 13 residues. Germline V gives CDR1 LNHDA, CDR2 SQIVND (reference sequence). V dropped 3 bases and J dropped 7 bases, with 10 bases sitting between them.

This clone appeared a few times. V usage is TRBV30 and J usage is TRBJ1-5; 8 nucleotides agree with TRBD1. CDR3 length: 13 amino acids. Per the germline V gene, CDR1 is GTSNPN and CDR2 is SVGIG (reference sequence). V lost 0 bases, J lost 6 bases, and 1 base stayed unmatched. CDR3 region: CAWSVGQVQPQHF. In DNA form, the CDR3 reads TGTGCCTGGAGTGTGGGACAGGTTCAGCCCCAGCATTTT.

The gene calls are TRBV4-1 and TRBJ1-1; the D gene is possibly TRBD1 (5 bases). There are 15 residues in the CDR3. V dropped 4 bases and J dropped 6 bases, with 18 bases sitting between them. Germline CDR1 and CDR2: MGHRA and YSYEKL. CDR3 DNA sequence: TGCGCCAGCAGCCCGTGGGGGACGCACGAAGCTGAAGCTTTCTTT. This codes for CASSPWGTHEAEAFF.

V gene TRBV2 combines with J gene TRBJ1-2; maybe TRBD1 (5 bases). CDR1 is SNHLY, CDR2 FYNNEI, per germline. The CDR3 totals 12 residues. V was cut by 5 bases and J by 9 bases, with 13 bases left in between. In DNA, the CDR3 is TGTGCCAGCAGTTGGACAAGCATCAGCTACACCTTC. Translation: CASSWTSISYTF. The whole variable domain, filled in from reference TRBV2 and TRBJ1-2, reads EPEVTQTPSHQVTQMGQEVILRCVPISNHLYFYWYRQILGQKVEFLVSFYNNEISEKSEIFDDQFSVERPDGSNFTLKIRSTKLEDSAMYFCASSWTSISYTFGSGTRLTVV.

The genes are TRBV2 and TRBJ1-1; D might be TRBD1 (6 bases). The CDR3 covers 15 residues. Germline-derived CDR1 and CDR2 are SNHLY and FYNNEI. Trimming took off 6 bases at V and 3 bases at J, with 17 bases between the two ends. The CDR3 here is CASSQEGGADTEAFF. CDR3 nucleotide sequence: TGTGCCAGCAGCCAAGAGGGGGGCGCGGACACTGAAGCTTTCTTT.

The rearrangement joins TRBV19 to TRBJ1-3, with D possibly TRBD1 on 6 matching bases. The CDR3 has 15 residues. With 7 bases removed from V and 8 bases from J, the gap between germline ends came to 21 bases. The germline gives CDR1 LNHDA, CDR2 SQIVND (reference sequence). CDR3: CASTMTRDTGDTIYF. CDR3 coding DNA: TGTGCCAGTACCATGACGCGGGACACCGGGGACACCATATATTTT.

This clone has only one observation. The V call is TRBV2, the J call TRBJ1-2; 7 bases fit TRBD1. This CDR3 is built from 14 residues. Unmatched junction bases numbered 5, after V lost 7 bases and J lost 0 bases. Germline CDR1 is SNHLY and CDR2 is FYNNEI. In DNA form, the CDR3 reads TGTGCCAGCAACTCGGACAGGTCTAACTATGGCTACACCTTC. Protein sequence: CASNSDRSNYGYTF.

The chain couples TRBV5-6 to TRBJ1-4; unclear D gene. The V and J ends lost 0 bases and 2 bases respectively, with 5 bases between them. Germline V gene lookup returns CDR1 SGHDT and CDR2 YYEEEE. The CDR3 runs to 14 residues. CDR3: CASSLGVTNEKLFF. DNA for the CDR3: TGTGCCAGCAGCTTGGGAGTTACTAATGAAAAACTGTTTTTT.

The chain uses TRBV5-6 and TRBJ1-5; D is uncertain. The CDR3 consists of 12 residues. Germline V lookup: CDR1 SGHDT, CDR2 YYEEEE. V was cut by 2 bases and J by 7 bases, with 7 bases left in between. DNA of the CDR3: TGTGCCAGCAGCTTTCGAATGCAGCCCCAGCATTTT. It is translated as CASSFRMQPQHF.

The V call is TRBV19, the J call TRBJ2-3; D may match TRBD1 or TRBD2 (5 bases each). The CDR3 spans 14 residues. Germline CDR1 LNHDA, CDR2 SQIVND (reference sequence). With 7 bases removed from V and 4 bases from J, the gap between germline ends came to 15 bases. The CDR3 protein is CASNFGGSSDTQYF. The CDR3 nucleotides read TGTGCCAGTAATTTTGGGGGAAGCTCAGATACGCAGTATTTT.

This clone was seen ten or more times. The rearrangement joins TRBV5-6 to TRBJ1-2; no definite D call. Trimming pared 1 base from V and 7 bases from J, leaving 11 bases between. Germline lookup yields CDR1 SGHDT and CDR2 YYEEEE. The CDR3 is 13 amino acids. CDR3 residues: CASSLYGLGGYTF. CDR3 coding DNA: TGTGCCAGCAGCTTGTATGGTCTGGGTGGCTACACCTTC.

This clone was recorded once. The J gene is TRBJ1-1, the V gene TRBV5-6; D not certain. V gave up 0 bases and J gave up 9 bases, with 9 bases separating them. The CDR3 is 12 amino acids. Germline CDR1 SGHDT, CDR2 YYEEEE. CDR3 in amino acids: CASSLGPRQAFF. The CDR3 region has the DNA TGTGCCAGCAGCTTGGGGCCACGGCAAGCTTTCTTT.

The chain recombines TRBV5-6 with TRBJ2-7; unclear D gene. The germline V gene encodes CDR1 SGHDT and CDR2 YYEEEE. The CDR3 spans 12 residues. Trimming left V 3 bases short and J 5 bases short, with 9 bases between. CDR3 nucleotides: TGTGCCAGCAGCTGGCTATTGAACGAGCAGTACTTC. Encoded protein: CASSWLLNEQYF.

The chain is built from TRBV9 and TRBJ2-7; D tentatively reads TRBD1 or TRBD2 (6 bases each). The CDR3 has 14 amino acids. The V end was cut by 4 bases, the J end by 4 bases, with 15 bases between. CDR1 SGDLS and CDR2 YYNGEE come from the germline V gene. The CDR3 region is CASSPGGARYEQYF. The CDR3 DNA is TGTGCCAGCAGCCCCGGGGGCGCGCGTTACGAGCAGTACTTC.

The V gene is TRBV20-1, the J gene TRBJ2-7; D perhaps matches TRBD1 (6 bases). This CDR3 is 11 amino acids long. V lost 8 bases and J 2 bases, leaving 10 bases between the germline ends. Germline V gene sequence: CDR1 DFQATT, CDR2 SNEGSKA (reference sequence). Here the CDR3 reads CSTPGAYEQYF. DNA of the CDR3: TGCAGTACCCCAGGGGCCTACGAGCAGTACTTC.

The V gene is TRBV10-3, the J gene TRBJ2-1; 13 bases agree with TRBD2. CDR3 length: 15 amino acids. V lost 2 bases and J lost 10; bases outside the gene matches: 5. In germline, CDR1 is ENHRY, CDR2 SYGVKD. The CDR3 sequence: CAISEGLAGAAEQFF. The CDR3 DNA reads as TGTGCCATCAGTGAGGGACTAGCGGGAGCCGCAGAGCAGTTCTTC.

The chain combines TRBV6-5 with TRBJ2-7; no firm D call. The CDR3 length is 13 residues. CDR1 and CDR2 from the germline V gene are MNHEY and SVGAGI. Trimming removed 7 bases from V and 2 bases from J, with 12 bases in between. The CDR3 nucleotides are TGTGCCAGCAACAAACGGAATACCTACGAGCAGTACTTC. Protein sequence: CASNKRNTYEQYF.

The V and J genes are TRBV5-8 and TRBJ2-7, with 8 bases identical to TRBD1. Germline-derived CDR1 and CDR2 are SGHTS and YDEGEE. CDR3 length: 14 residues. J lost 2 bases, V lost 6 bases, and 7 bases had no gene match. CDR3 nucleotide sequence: TGTGCCAGCACCCTTTTGGACAGGGCCTACGAGCAGTACTTC. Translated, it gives CASTLLDRAYEQYF.

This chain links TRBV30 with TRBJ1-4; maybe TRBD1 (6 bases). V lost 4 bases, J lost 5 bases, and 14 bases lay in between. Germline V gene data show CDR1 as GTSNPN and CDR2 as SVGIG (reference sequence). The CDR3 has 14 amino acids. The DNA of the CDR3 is TGTGCCTGGAAACGCGACAGGCGGAATGAAAAACTGTTTTTT. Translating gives CAWKRDRRNEKLFF.